The rows below give T cell receptor beta chains drawn from one sample of a study of CD8 T cells in ankylosing spondylitis. TCRdb reprocessed the 5' RACE reads with MiXCR, giving one entry per CDR3 protein. The sample carries some 240,000 distinct CDR3 sequences, roughly a quarter recorded once. The sequenced sample consisted of blood, either unsorted or a sorted T cell fraction (not recorded which). These receptors came from a male donor with ankylosing spondylitis or in good health (not recorded which). Each CDR3 is given with its conserved first and last residue. Each record gives: CDR3 DNA, CDR3 protein, clone size, V gene, D gene, J gene. A D gene is named only where the DNA matches it firmly. Size values are once, few and many counts, or a class for expanded clones, and some rows have none.

TGCAGTGCTAGAGGGCTGACGGCCTACGAGCAGTACTTC CSARGLTAYEQYF many TRBV20-1 . TRBJ2-7
TGCAGTGCTTTACCCCCCGGGAAGCGGAGAGAGACCCAGTACTTC CSALPPGKRRETQYF once TRBV20-1 . TRBJ2-5
TGCAGCGTCGACACGCAGCACACCTTC CSVDTQHTF . TRBV29-1 . TRBJ1-2
TGTGCCAGCCTATCCCCAGGCTCCTACAATGAGCAGTTCTTC CASLSPGSYNEQFF . TRBV6-1 . TRBJ2-1
TGTGCCAGCAGTCTAGCGTCCGGGGGGACGAGTGAGCAGTTCTTC CASSLASGGTSEQFF many TRBV6-1 TRBD2 TRBJ2-1
TGTGCCAGCAGTTTAAGCGGGGCATCAGATACGCAGTATTTT CASSLSGASDTQYF many TRBV12-3/TRBV12-4 TRBD2 TRBJ2-3
TGTGCCAGCAGCTTGTATGGGCCAAATGAAAAACTGTTTTTT CASSLYGPNEKLFF . TRBV7-3 . TRBJ1-4
TGTGCCAGCAGCTTAGAACGCCGGACTAGCGGGGGGGCCAAGGAGACCCAGTACTTC CASSLERRTSGGAKETQYF few TRBV11-2 TRBD2 TRBJ2-5
TGCAGCGTTGTCGGGACTAGCGGTCACAATGAGCAGTTCTTC CSVVGTSGHNEQFF many TRBV29-1 TRBD2 TRBJ2-1
TGCAGTACCCAAAGGACAGATACGCAGTATTTT CSTQRTDTQYF many TRBV20-1 . TRBJ2-3
TGTGCCAGCAGCTCAAAGGGGGGGACAGGGGGCTACAATGAGCAGTTCTTC CASSSKGGTGGYNEQFF few TRBV7-3 TRBD1 TRBJ2-1
TGTGCCAGCAGGCCCCGGGACTCACGGGGCAAAAACATTCAGTACTTC CASRPRDSRGKNIQYF many TRBV6-1 . TRBJ2-4
TGTGCCAGCACCAAGGACAGGGGGTTGGATACGCAGTATTTT CASTKDRGLDTQYF many TRBV12-3/TRBV12-4 TRBD1 TRBJ2-3
TGTGCCAGCTCACCATCCCGAGGGAGCACAGATACGCAGTATTTT CASSPSRGSTDTQYF few TRBV18 . TRBJ2-3
TGTGCTAGTGGTTTGGACCCCCGGGATACGCAGTATTTT CASGLDPRDTQYF . TRBV12-5 . TRBJ2-3
TGCAGCGTTGAAGGTGGGGGCTTCCAAGAGACCCAGCACTTC CSVEGGGFQETQHF few TRBV29-1 . TRBJ2-5
TGTGCCATCGGCCTCGGGAGAAGGGAGACCCAGTACTTC CAIGLGRRETQYF . TRBV5-6 . TRBJ2-5
TGTGCCAGCAGCTCTCCCCCCGGTGATGGCTACACCTTC CASSSPPGDGYTF . TRBV11-2 . TRBJ1-2
TGTGCCAGCAGCCAAGAGCGGGGCCGCACAGATACGCAGTATTTT CASSQERGRTDTQYF . TRBV14 . TRBJ2-3
TGTGCCAGCAGCTCCCTAGCGGGGGTGGACGAGCAGTACTTC CASSSLAGVDEQYF . TRBV5-6 TRBD2 TRBJ2-7
TGTGCCAGCAGCGATAGACAGATCTACGAGCAGTACTTC CASSDRQIYEQYF . TRBV5-6 . TRBJ2-7
TGTGCCAGCAGCCGACGATACAGCGACTATGGCTACACCTTC CASSRRYSDYGYTF many TRBV7-2 . TRBJ1-2
TGCAGCGTGGGGGGGTTTAGGACAGGAGATACGCAGTATTTT CSVGGFRTGDTQYF few TRBV29-1 . TRBJ2-3
TGTGCCAGCAGCTTAACGGGTTGGGGGCGGGACACTGAAGCTTTCTTT CASSLTGWGRDTEAFF many TRBV7-9 . TRBJ1-1
TGCAGTGCTTTGCGGGGGTCGGGGAAGTTCTTC CSALRGSGKFF many TRBV20-1 TRBD2 TRBJ2-1
TGTGCCAGCAGCGCACCCCCGCGGGGCAGGTACAATGAGCAGTTCTTC CASSAPPRGRYNEQFF . TRBV9 . TRBJ2-1
TGTGCCAGCAGTTCCGGGACAGGGCGCACAGATACGCAGTATTTT CASSSGTGRTDTQYF many TRBV12-3/TRBV12-4 TRBD1 TRBJ2-3
TGCAGTGCGATCCGGAGCGGGAACACTGAAGCTTTCTTT CSAIRSGNTEAFF . TRBV20-1 . TRBJ1-1
TGTGCCATCGGGCCAGGGGCCAATCAGCCCCAGCATTTT CAIGPGANQPQHF many TRBV10-3 . TRBJ1-5
TGTGCCAGCAGCCCGACAGAGGATACGCAGTATTTT CASSPTEDTQYF once TRBV9 . TRBJ2-3
TGTGCCAGCAGCCACAGGGTAACCTACGAGCAGTACTTC CASSHRVTYEQYF . TRBV7-2 . TRBJ2-7
TGTGCCAGTTCCAGGGGGCGTGACGAGCAGTACTTC CASSRGRDEQYF few TRBV12-3/TRBV12-4 TRBD1 TRBJ2-7
TGCAGTGCTCGAGACGGGGCGGAAGCAGATACGCAGTATTTT CSARDGAEADTQYF many TRBV20-1 . TRBJ2-3
TGTGCCATCAGTGAGGGACAGGGGGCGCACACCGGGGAGCTGTTTTTT CAISEGQGAHTGELFF many TRBV10-3 TRBD1 TRBJ2-2
TGCAGCGTTGCCGGGACAGTAAACTACGAGCAGTACTTC CSVAGTVNYEQYF few TRBV29-1 TRBD1 TRBJ2-7
TGTGCCAGCACCAAAGGGGTGGACCGGTTGGGCTACACCTTC CASTKGVDRLGYTF many TRBV12-3/TRBV12-4 . TRBJ1-2
TGTGCCAGCAGCCCACGGACGGACAGGGGGCTAGGCTACACCTTC CASSPRTDRGLGYTF . TRBV7-8 TRBD1 TRBJ1-2
TGTGCCAGCAGCCAGCAGGGGCATGGCCATATGCAGTATTTT CASSQQGHGHMQYF once TRBV3-1 . TRBJ2-3
TGCAGTGCTAGAGAGAAAGACTGGACCCTATACAATGAGCAGTTCTTC CSAREKDWTLYNEQFF . TRBV20-1 . TRBJ2-1
TGCGCCAGCAGCCCCCTTGGGGGGAACAATGAGCAGTTCTTC CASSPLGGNNEQFF many TRBV5-1 . TRBJ2-1
TGTGCCAGCAAATTAAGGGAAAACTATGGCTACACCTTC CASKLRENYGYTF many TRBV5-8 . TRBJ1-2
TGTGCCAGCAGTGGGGGACGGACTCGTAGGAATACGCAGTATTTT CASSGGRTRRNTQYF . TRBV28 . TRBJ2-3
TGTGCCAGCAGGCTGGGAAATGAGCAGTTCTTC CASRLGNEQFF . TRBV2 . TRBJ2-1
TGCAGTGCTAGCAGTAAAAACATTCAGTACTTC CSASSKNIQYF many TRBV20-1 . TRBJ2-4
TGTGCCACGGGACGAATACTGGGACAGGGGGCCTACGAGCAGTACTTC CATGRILGQGAYEQYF many TRBV15 TRBD1 TRBJ2-7
TGTGCCAGCAGCCAAGCTCAAGGGGGGCCCTACCCCGGATTCTTC CASSQAQGGPYPGFF many TRBV3-1 . TRBJ2-1
TGTGCCAGCAGTTCCAGGGTAGGGGCTTTCTTT CASSSRVGAFF few TRBV12-3/TRBV12-4 . TRBJ1-1
TGTGCCAGCACCTCACTCGGAAAGCCCGGGGAGCTGTTTTTT CASTSLGKPGELFF many TRBV5-5 . TRBJ2-2